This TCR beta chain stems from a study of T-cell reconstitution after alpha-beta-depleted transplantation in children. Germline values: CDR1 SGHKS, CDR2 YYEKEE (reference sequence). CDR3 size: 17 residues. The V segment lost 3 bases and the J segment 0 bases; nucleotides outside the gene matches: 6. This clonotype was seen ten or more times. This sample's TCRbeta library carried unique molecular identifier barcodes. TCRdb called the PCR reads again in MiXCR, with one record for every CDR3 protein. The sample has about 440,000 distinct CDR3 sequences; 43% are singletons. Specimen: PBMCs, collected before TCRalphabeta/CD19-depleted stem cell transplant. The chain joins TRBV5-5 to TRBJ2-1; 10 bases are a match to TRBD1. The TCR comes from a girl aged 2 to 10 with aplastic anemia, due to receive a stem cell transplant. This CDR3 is CASSSDRGSSSYNEQFF. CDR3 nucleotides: TGTGCCAGCAGCTCGGACAGGGGGAGTTCCTCCTACAATGAGCAGTTCTTC.